This TCR beta chain was sequenced in a study of T cell responses to AZD1222 COVID-19 vaccine. The study, taken as a whole, reports: Regions left unmutated in variants are reportedly the target of nearly half of spike-specific TCRs. Clonal diversity was possibly underestimated; the donors were predominantly white British and more often female. Just a handful of people given AZD1222 tested seropositive at baseline.

Sequencing was performed with immunoSEQ multiplex PCR; in TCRdb, only in-frame clones are kept and a portion is missing. This repertoire shows around 120,000 clones, 87% found once; its top ten account for roughly 2.5%. Germline loops: CDR1 ENHRY, CDR2 SYGVKD. CDR3 size: 15 residues. The J segment lost 7 bases and the V segment lost 2 bases, leaving 8 bases of the junction unmatched. Turning to this clone: The antigen remains undetermined.

The chain has TRBV10-3 and TRBJ2-7; 10 bases line up with TRBD2. This TCR was recovered from an adult who received the AZD1222 COVID-19 vaccine. The specimen was peripheral blood, collected 28 days after the second AZD1222 dose. CDR3 in DNA: TGTGCCATCAGTGAGGGGTGGCTAGCGGGAGTAGAGCAGTACTTC. Its protein is CAISEGWLAGVEQYF.